One sample yielded the 13 T cell receptor beta chains listed below, sequenced in a study of cytomegalovirus exposure and HLA in healthy donors. The PCR was carried out with 60 Vbeta primers and 13 Jbeta primers. Profiling relied on immunoSEQ multiplex PCR, and the TCRdb table lists in-frame clones only, not all of them. The table records 250,000 or so clones, 92% of them present only once. The sequenced sample was PBMCs. These receptors were taken from a girl aged 2-10 years in good health and CMV-seronegative.

The chain carries TRBV6-1 and TRBJ2-3; TRBD2 agrees at 8 bases. With V trimmed by 3 bases and J by 0 bases, 2 bases remained unmatched. The CDR3 runs to 15 residues. The germline V gene encodes CDR1 MNHNS and CDR2 SASEGT. The CDR3 loop is CASSDRGRSTDTQYF. DNA of the CDR3: TGTGCCAGCAGTGATCGCGGGAGGAGCACAGATACGCAGTATTTT.

The rearrangement links TRBV28 to TRBJ1-1, with a possible D match to TRBD1 (5 bases). There are 13 residues in the CDR3. Per the germline V gene, CDR1 is MDHEN and CDR2 is SYDVKM. V shed 11 bases and J shed 9 bases, with 22 bases lying between them. The CDR3 nucleotides are TGTGCCTGCGCGGGGGGAGTCAATAGAAAAGCTTTCTTT. Translated, it gives CACAGGVNRKAFF.

V is TRBV6-6 and J is TRBJ2-2; no definite D call. V was shortened by 0 bases and J by 8 bases, with 4 bases between the two germline ends. This CDR3 has 12 residues. CDR1 is MNHNY, CDR2 SVGAGI, per germline (reference sequence). The CDR3 coding sequence is TGTGCCAGCAGTTACTCCGGGGGGGAGCTGTTTTTT. Translating it yields CASSYSGGELFF.

J is TRBJ2-1 and V is TRBV7-9; 13 bases match TRBD2. CDR1 SEHNR and CDR2 FQNEAQ come from the germline V gene (reference sequence). The CDR3 contains 15 residues. Unmatched junction bases numbered 1, after V lost 2 bases and J lost 6 bases. In DNA, the CDR3 is TGTGCCAGCAGCTTACGACTAGCGGGAGGCAATGAGCAGTTCTTC. Protein sequence: CASSLRLAGGNEQFF.

The chain couples TRBV27 to TRBJ1-2, with D perhaps TRBD1 (6 bases). Trimming cost V 8 bases and J 8 bases, with 18 bases left between them. The CDR3 runs 13 residues. In germline, CDR1 is MNHEY, CDR2 SMNVEV (reference sequence). The CDR3 protein is CASQARGAGGYTF. DNA of the CDR3: TGTGCCAGCCAGGCTCGGGGGGCCGGCGGCTACACCTTC.

The J gene is TRBJ2-1, the V gene TRBV19, with TRBD1 identical over 9 bases. The CDR3 spans 14 residues. CDR1 is LNHDA, CDR2 SQIVND, per germline (reference sequence). V lost 10 bases to trimming and J lost 8 bases; unmatched junction nucleotides: 12. CDR3 in amino acids: CATTGTGYGDEQFF. For the CDR3, the DNA is TGTGCCACCACTGGGACAGGGTATGGGGATGAGCAGTTCTTC.

V is TRBV2 and J is TRBJ2-3, with D perhaps TRBD1 (8 bases). This CDR3 spans 20 amino acids. The germline gives CDR1 SNHLY, CDR2 FYNNEI. The V end lost 4 bases, the J end lost 5 bases, and 31 bases lay between the germline ends. This CDR3 is CASSGSGQEVVLAAQDTQYF. In DNA form, the CDR3 reads TGTGCCAGCAGTGGATCGGGACAGGAGGTTGTGCTAGCGGCACAAGATACGCAGTATTTT. Complete variable domain (other parts from reference TRBV2 and TRBJ2-3): EPEVTQTPSHQVTQMGQEVILRCVPISNHLYFYWYRQILGQKVEFLVSFYNNEISEKSEIFDDQFSVERPDGSNFTLKIRSTKLEDSAMYFCASSGSGQEVVLAAQDTQYFGPGTRLTVL.

This rearrangement joins TRBV19 to TRBJ1-6; D ambiguous. Between the trimmed V and J ends, which lost 6 bases and 0 bases, there was a span of 9 bases. The CDR3 runs 15 residues. In germline, CDR1 is LNHDA, CDR2 SQIVND (reference sequence). The CDR3 bases are TGTGCCAGTAGAACAGCCCGCTCCTATAATTCACCCCTCCACTTT. It yields the protein CASRTARSYNSPLHF.

Only one count was recorded for this clone. The chain has TRBV6-5 and TRBJ2-5; D is possibly TRBD1 (6 bases). CDR3 size: 15 residues. Germline CDR1 is MNHEY and CDR2 is SVGAGI. Trimming took off 0 bases at V and 7 bases at J, with 15 bases between the two ends. The CDR3 reads CASSYSIQGQSTQYF. DNA of the CDR3: TGTGCCAGCAGTTACTCGATACAGGGCCAATCGACCCAGTACTTC.

The chain carries TRBV28 and TRBJ1-1; TRBD1 aligns across 7 bases. The CDR3 consists of 18 residues. V shed 5 bases and J 2 bases; nucleotides not matched to a gene: 17. The germline gives CDR1 MDHEN, CDR2 SYDVKM. The chain's CDR3 is CASSRTFLPGQINTEAFF. The CDR3 bases are TGTGCCAGCAGTCGTACCTTTCTTCCGGGACAGATTAACACTGAAGCTTTCTTT.

This clone was seen once. The chain combines TRBV30 with TRBJ2-7; TRBD1 matches at 7 bases. CDR1 GTSNPN and CDR2 SVGIG come from the germline V gene (reference sequence). The CDR3 covers 13 residues. V dropped 5 bases and J dropped 7; count of bases not matched to a gene: 11. The DNA of the CDR3 is TGTGCCTGGGCTCGGGGACAGCTCTTAGAGCAGTACTTC. It codes for CAWARGQLLEQYF.

This sequence joins TRBV2 and TRBJ2-7; 15 nucleotides agree with TRBD2. CDR1 and CDR2 (germline): SNHLY, FYNNEI. CDR3 length: 14 residues. Unmatched junction bases numbered 1, after V lost 6 bases and J lost 4 bases. This CDR3 is CASRGTSGRYEQYF. The CDR3, as DNA: TGTGCCAGCAGGGGGACTAGCGGGAGGTACGAGCAGTACTTC.

This chain links TRBV6-5 with TRBJ1-1; possible D gene TRBD1, 5 bases. Germline assignment: CDR1 MNHEY and CDR2 SVGAGI. The V gene lost 0 bases and the J gene lost 0 bases, with 11 bases spanning the gap. This CDR3 has 16 amino acids. Written as DNA, the CDR3 is TGTGCCAGCAGTTACTCCAGGGCCCCTTTGAACACTGAAGCTTTCTTT. Its translation is CASSYSRAPLNTEAFF.